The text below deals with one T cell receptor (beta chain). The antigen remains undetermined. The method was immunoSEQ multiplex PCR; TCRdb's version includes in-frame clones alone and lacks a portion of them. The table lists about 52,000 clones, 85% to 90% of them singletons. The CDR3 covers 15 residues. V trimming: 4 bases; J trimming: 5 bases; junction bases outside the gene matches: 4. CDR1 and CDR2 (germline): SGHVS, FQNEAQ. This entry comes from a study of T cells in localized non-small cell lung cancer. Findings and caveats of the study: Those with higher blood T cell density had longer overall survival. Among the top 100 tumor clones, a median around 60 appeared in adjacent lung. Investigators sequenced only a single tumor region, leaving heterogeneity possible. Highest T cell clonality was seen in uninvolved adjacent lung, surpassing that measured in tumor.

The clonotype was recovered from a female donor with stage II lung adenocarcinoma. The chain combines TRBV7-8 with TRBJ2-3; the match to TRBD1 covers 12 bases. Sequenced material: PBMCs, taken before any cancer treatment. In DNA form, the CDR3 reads TGTGCCAGCAGCTGGGACAGGGGGCGTTTAGATACGCAGTATTTT. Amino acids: CASSWDRGRLDTQYF. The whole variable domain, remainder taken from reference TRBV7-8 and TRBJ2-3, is GAGVSQSPRYKVAKRGQDVALRCDPISGHVSLFWYQQALGQGPEFLTYFQNEAQLDKSGLPSDRFFAERPEGSVSTLKIQRTQQEDSAVYLCASSWDRGRLDTQYFGPGTRLTVL.